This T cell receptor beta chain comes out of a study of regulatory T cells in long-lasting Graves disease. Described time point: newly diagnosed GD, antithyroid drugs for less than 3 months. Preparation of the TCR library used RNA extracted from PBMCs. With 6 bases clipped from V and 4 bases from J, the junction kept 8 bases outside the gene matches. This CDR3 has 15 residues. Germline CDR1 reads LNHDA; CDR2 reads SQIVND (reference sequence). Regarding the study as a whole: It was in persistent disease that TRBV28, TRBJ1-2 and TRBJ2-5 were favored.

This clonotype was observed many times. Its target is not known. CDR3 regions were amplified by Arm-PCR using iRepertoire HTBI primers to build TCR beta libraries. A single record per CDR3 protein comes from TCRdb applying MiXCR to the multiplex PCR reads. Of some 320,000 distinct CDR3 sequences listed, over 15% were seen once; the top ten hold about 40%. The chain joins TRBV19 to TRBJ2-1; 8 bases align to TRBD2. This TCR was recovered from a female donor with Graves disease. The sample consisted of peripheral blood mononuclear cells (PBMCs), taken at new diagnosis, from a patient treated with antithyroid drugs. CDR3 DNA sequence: TGTGCCAGTAGGGGGGGTCGGGAGGGTTACAATGAGCAGTTCTTC. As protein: CASRGGREGYNEQFF.